Reported below is one T cell receptor (beta chain). Its antigen is not known. TCRdb used MiXCR to reprocess the RT-PCR reads, holding one entry per CDR3 protein. The table has more than 450,000 distinct CDR3 sequences, 6.5% to 8% seen once; the top ten hold approximately 13%. The sample is drawn from a study of response to subunit inactivated influenza vaccine. Study-wide results and caveats: Authors proposed each seasonal influenza vaccination draws in few new T cells.

The CDR3 loop spans 13 amino acids. Germline-derived CDR1 and CDR2 are MDHEN and SYDVKM. Trimming removed 6 bases from V and 10 bases from J; junction bases left unmatched: 9. The source material was PBMCs from blood, sampled less than 30 months after vaccination. V and J are TRBV28 and TRBJ1-5; TRBD1 matches at 7 bases. This sequence originates from a man aged 45-69 years who received an inactivated influenza vaccine. The CDR3 here is CASRRQGPSPQHF. The DNA of the CDR3 is TGTGCCAGCAGAAGACAGGGCCCAAGTCCCCAGCATTTT.